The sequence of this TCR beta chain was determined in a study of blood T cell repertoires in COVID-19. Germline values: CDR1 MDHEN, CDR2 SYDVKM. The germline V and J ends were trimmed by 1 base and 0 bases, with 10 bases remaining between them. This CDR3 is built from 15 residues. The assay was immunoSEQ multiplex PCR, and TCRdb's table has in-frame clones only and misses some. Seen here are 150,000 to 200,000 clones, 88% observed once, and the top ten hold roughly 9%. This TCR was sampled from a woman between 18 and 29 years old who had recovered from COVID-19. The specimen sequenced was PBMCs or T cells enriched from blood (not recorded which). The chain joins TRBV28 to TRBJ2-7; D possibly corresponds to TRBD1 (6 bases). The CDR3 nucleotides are TGTGCCAGCAGTTTATCGGCAGGGGCCTCCTACGAGCAGTACTTC. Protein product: CASSLSAGASYEQYF.